These T cell receptor beta chains were read from a single sample in a study of blood T cell repertoires in COVID-19. The table came from immunoSEQ multiplex PCR; TCRdb's copy has only in-frame clones and leaves some out. The table has 75,000 to 100,000 clones, about 80% seen once. Sequencing was done on a sample of peripheral blood. Receptor source: a man in his 70s with acute or convalescent COVID-19. CDR3s include the opening cysteine and the closing phenylalanine or tryptophan. Each record gives: J gene, V gene, D gene, clone size, CDR3 protein. The D gene is left open where the match is weak. Clone size is shown for a subset of rows, as once, few, many or a class of expanded clone.

j_gene: TRBJ1-2; v_gene: TRBV27; d_gene: TRBD1; abundance: -; CDR3aa: CASSRGGQGYGYTF
j_gene: TRBJ2-7; v_gene: TRBV27; d_gene: -; abundance: -; CDR3aa: CASSLSIRGGEVRDEQYF
j_gene: TRBJ2-2; v_gene: TRBV5-1; d_gene: TRBD1; abundance: many; CDR3aa: CASSLVATGGADGELFF
j_gene: TRBJ2-1; v_gene: TRBV6-2/TRBV6-3; d_gene: -; abundance: -; CDR3aa: CASSRLAGDEQFF
j_gene: TRBJ1-6; v_gene: TRBV27; d_gene: TRBD1; abundance: -; CDR3aa: CASRPTGGGYNSPLHF
j_gene: TRBJ1-4; v_gene: TRBV21-1; d_gene: -; abundance: -; CDR3aa: CASSIGRGWGTNEKLFF
j_gene: TRBJ2-3; v_gene: TRBV4-1; d_gene: TRBD1; abundance: few; CDR3aa: CASSQEDRGGPDTQYF
j_gene: TRBJ1-1; v_gene: TRBV11-2; d_gene: -; abundance: -; CDR3aa: CASTRPGRRTEAFF
j_gene: TRBJ2-1; v_gene: TRBV7-2; d_gene: -; abundance: -; CDR3aa: CASSPSQGRGTPYNEQFF
j_gene: TRBJ1-4; v_gene: TRBV2; d_gene: TRBD1; abundance: -; CDR3aa: CASSEQQGASLFF
j_gene: TRBJ1-4; v_gene: TRBV10-2; d_gene: -; abundance: -; CDR3aa: CASTSGALMFF
j_gene: TRBJ2-3; v_gene: TRBV4-3; d_gene: TRBD2; abundance: -; CDR3aa: CASSQDTSGHGTDTQYF
j_gene: TRBJ2-7; v_gene: TRBV7-9; d_gene: -; abundance: -; CDR3aa: CASSSGLGRDTYEQYF
j_gene: TRBJ2-5; v_gene: TRBV10-3; d_gene: -; abundance: -; CDR3aa: CAIRGTQGETQYF
j_gene: TRBJ2-7; v_gene: TRBV28; d_gene: TRBD2; abundance: -; CDR3aa: CASRGGVPTYEQYF
j_gene: TRBJ2-7; v_gene: TRBV5-1; d_gene: -; abundance: -; CDR3aa: CASSLSGPGEQYF
j_gene: TRBJ2-2; v_gene: TRBV10-2; d_gene: TRBD2; abundance: -; CDR3aa: CASSRLADGELFF
j_gene: TRBJ1-6; v_gene: TRBV9; d_gene: TRBD1; abundance: -; CDR3aa: CASSVAPTGSSPLHF
j_gene: TRBJ2-1; v_gene: TRBV18; d_gene: TRBD1; abundance: -; CDR3aa: CASSPLGTVRGEQFF
j_gene: TRBJ1-3; v_gene: TRBV5-8; d_gene: -; abundance: -; CDR3aa: CASSEGVKGNTIYF
j_gene: TRBJ1-6; v_gene: TRBV5-1; d_gene: -; abundance: -; CDR3aa: CASSLAQGINSPLHF
j_gene: TRBJ1-5; v_gene: TRBV2; d_gene: -; abundance: -; CDR3aa: CASSVLYSNQPQHF
j_gene: TRBJ2-1; v_gene: TRBV12-3/TRBV12-4; d_gene: -; abundance: many; CDR3aa: CASSLAGYAEQFF